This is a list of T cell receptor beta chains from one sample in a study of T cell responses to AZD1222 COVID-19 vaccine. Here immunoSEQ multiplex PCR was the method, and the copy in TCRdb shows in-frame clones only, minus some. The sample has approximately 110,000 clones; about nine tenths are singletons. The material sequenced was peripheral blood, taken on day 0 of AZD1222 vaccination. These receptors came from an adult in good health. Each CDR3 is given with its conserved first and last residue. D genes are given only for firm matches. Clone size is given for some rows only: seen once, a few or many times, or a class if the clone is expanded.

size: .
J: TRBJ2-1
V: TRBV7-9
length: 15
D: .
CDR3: CASSGRQVTYNEQFF
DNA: TGTGCCAGCAGCGGGCGGCAGGTGACCTACAATGAGCAGTTCTTC

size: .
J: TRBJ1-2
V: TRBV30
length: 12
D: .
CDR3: CAWSVILPSYTF
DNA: TGTGCCTGGAGTGTTATCCTCCCCAGCTACACCTTC

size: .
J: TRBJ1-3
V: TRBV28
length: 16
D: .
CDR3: CASTQLGGFGGNTIYF
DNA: TGTGCCAGCACCCAATTAGGCGGGTTTGGTGGAAACACCATATATTTT

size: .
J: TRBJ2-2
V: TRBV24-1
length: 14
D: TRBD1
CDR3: CATRGGYSTGELFF
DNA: TGTGCCACCCGAGGGGGCTACTCCACCGGGGAGCTGTTTTTT

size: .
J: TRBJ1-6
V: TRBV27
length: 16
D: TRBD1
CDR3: CASRGQGASYNSPLHF
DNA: TGTGCCAGCAGGGGACAGGGGGCTTCCTATAATTCACCCCTCCACTTT

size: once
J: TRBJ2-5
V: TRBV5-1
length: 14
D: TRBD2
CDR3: CASSLGEGGETQYF
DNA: TGCGCCAGCAGCTTGGGGGAGGGAGGTGAGACCCAGTACTTC

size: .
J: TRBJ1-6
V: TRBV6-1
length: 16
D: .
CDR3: CASSEAWARSNSPLHF
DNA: TGTGCCAGCAGTGAAGCCTGGGCCAGATCCAATTCACCCCTCCACTTT

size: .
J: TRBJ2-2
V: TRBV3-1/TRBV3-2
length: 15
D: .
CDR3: CASSFWTANTGELFF
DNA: TGTGCCAGCAGCTTCTGGACAGCGAACACCGGGGAGCTGTTTTTT

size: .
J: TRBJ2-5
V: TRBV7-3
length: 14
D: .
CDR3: CASSPGPPAGTQYF
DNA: TGTGCCAGCAGCCCCGGGCCTCCAGCAGGGACCCAGTACTTC

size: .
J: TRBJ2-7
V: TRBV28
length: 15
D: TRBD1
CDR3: CASSSSGTGSYEQYF
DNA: TGTGCCAGCAGTTCATCCGGGACAGGATCCTACGAGCAGTACTTC

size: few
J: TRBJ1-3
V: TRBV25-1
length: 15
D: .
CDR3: CASSDATVSGNTIYF
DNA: TGTGCCAGCAGTGATGCGACAGTCTCTGGAAACACCATATATTTT

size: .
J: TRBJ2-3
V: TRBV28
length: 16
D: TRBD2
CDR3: CASRGAGAGEWDTQYF
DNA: TGTGCCAGCAGGGGGGCGGGAGCGGGAGAGTGGGATACGCAGTATTTT

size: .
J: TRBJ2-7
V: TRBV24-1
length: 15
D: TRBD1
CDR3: CATSDRGTGGYEQYF
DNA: TGTGCCACCAGTGACCGAGGGACAGGGGGGTACGAGCAGTACTTC

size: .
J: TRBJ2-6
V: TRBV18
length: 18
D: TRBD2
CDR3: CASSPRAGEAQGANVLTF
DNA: TGTGCCAGCTCACCAAGGGCGGGAGAAGCACAAGGGGCCAACGTCCTGACTTTC

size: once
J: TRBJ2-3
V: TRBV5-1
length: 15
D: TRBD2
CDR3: CASSFPSGGTDTQYF
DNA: TGCGCCAGCAGCTTTCCTAGCGGGGGCACAGATACGCAGTATTTT

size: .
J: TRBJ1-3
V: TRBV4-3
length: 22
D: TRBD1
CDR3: CASSQDVRRQGGYKGSGNTIYF
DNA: TGCGCCAGCAGCCAAGATGTACGGCGGCAGGGGGGGTACAAAGGGTCTGGAAACACCATATATTTT

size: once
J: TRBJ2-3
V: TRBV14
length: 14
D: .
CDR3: CASSQHTRLDTQYF
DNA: TGTGCCAGCAGCCAACACACCAGACTAGATACGCAGTATTTT

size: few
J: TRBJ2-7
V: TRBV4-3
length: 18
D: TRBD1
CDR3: CASSQDTPQAGGYVEQYF
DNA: TGCGCCAGCAGCCAAGATACCCCACAGGCAGGGGGCTATGTTGAGCAGTACTTC

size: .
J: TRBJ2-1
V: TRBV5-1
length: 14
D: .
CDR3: CASRGSGTKDEQFF
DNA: TGCGCCAGCAGAGGTAGCGGAACCAAAGACGAGCAGTTCTTC

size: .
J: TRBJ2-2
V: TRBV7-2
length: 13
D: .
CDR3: CASSLVSTGELFF
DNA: TGTGCCAGCAGCTTAGTTTCTACCGGGGAGCTGTTTTTT

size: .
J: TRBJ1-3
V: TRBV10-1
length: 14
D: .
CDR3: CASSPGSSGNTIYF
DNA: TGCGCCAGCAGTCCCGGGAGCTCTGGAAACACCATATATTTT

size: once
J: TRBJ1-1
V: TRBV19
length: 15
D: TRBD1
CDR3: CASSPDREVVTEAFF
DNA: TGTGCCAGTAGTCCGGACAGGGAGGTGGTAACTGAAGCTTTCTTT

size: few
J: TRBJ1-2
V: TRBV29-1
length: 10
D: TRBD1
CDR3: CSVTGAGYTF
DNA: TGCAGCGTTACAGGGGCCGGCTACACCTTC

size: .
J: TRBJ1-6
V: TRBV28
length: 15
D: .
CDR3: CASSLSAGLNSPLHF
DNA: TGTGCCAGCAGTTTATCCGCAGGGTTAAATTCACCCCTCCACTTT

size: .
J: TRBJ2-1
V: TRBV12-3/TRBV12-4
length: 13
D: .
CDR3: CASSLPSVNEQFF
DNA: TGTGCCAGCAGTTTGCCTAGCGTAAATGAGCAGTTCTTC

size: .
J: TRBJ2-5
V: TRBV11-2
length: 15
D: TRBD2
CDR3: CASSTSSGGQETQYF
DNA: TGTGCCAGCAGCACTTCTAGCGGGGGGCAAGAGACCCAGTACTTC

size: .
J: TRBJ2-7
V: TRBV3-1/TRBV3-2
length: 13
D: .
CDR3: CASSQGPGYEQYF
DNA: TGTGCCAGCAGCCAAGGCCCGGGGTACGAGCAGTACTTC

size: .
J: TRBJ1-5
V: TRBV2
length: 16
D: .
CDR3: CASSDQGSVSNQPQHF
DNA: TGTGCCAGCAGTGACCAGGGATCCGTAAGCAATCAGCCCCAGCATTTT

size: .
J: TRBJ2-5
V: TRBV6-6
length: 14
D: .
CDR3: CASTEWGRQETQYF
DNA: TGTGCCAGCACCGAATGGGGCCGCCAAGAGACCCAGTACTTC

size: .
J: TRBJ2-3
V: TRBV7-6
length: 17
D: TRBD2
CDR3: CASSGPTFGGASDTQYF
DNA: TGTGCCAGCAGCGGACCAACATTCGGGGGGGCCTCAGATACGCAGTATTTT

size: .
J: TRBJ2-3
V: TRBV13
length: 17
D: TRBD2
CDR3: CASSSPGGLAGTDTQYF
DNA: TGTGCCAGCAGCTCGCCGGGCGGGCTAGCGGGCACAGATACGCAGTATTTT

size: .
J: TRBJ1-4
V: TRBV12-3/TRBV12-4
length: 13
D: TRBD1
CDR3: CASSVRGREKLFF
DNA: TGTGCCAGCAGTGTCAGGGGGCGGGAAAAACTGTTTTTT

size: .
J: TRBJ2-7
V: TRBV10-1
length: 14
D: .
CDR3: CASSGGTFQAEQYF
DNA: TGCGCCAGCAGTGGCGGGACTTTCCAGGCCGAGCAGTACTTC

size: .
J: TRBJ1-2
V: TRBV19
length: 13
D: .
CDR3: CAVVPRGGYGYTF
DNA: TGTGCCGTAGTCCCCCGGGGAGGGTATGGCTACACCTTC

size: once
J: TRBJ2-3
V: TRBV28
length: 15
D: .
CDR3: CASSLGGAGTDTQYF
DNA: TGTGCCAGCAGTTTGGGGGGCGCGGGCACAGATACGCAGTATTTT

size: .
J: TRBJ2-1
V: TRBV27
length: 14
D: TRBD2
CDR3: CASRASGGGNEQFF
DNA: TGTGCCAGCAGGGCCAGCGGGGGGGGCAATGAGCAGTTCTTC

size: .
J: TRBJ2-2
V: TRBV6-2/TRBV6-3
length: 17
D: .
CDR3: CASSYSAGRANTGELFF
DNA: TGTGCCAGCAGTTACTCTGCGGGGAGAGCGAACACCGGGGAGCTGTTTTTT

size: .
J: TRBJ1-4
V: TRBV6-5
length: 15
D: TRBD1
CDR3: CASTHSGQGGEKLFF
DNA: TGTGCCAGCACCCACTCGGGACAGGGAGGTGAAAAACTGTTTTTT

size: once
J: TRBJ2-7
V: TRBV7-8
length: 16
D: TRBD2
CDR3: CASSVAGTRSSYEQYF
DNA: TGTGCCAGCAGCGTGGCCGGGACTAGGAGCTCCTACGAGCAGTACTTC

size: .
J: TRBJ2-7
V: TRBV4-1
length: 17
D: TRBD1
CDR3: CASSQDPAGTGAAEQYF
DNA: TGCGCCAGCAGCCAAGATCCTGCCGGGACAGGGGCAGCCGAGCAGTACTTC

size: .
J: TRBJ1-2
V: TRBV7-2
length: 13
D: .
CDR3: CASSIGSLYGYTF
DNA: TGTGCCAGCAGCATCGGGTCGCTCTATGGCTACACCTTC

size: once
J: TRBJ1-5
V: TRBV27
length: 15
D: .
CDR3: CASSLWGSSNQPQHF
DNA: TGTGCCAGCAGTTTATGGGGATCGAGCAATCAGCCCCAGCATTTT

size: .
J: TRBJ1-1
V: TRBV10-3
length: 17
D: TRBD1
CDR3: CAITQGTGASMNTEAFF
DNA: TGTGCCATCACCCAAGGGACAGGGGCTTCCATGAACACTGAAGCTTTCTTT

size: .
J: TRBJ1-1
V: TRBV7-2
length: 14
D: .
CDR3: CASSGQVERTEAFF
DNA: TGTGCCAGCAGCGGTCAGGTCGAGCGGACTGAAGCTTTCTTT

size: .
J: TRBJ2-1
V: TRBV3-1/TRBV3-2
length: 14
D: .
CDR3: CASSQEDIGNEQFF
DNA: TGTGCCAGCAGCCAAGAGGATATAGGAAATGAGCAGTTCTTC